Following are 22 T cell receptor beta chains from one sample sequenced in a study of cytomegalovirus exposure and HLA in healthy donors. The PCR used 60 Vbeta and 13 Jbeta primers. Produced via immunoSEQ multiplex PCR; TCRdb's table is partial and in-frame only. The sample yields under 130,000 clones, around 75% seen once. The specimen sequenced was PBMCs. The receptors derive from a man aged 30 to 39 in good health and CMV-seropositive.

J is TRBJ2-7 and V is TRBV5-4, with D uncertain. V was clipped by 4 bases and J by 0 bases, with 8 bases between them. This CDR3 contains 13 residues. Germline assignment: CDR1 SGHNT and CDR2 YYREEE (reference sequence). For the CDR3, the DNA is TGTGCCAGCAGCAAACGGTTCTCCTACGAGCAGTACTTC. Amino acid sequence: CASSKRFSYEQYF.

This rearrangement joins TRBV9 to TRBJ2-3; 12 nucleotides line up with TRBD1. The J segment lost 4 bases and the V segment lost 2 bases, leaving 5 bases of the junction unmatched. Per germline, CDR1 SGDLS and CDR2 YYNGEE. The CDR3 has 16 amino acids. The CDR3: CASSVRDRGHPDTQYF. In nucleotides, the CDR3 is TGTGCCAGCAGCGTCCGGGACAGGGGGCATCCAGATACGCAGTATTTT.

The chain uses TRBV6-1 and TRBJ1-4; maybe TRBD1 (5 bases). CDR1 is MNHNS and CDR2 is SASEGT in the germline V gene. Trimming shortened V by 7 bases and J by 8 bases, and 14 bases separated the two germline ends. The CDR3 totals 13 residues. CDR3 in amino acids: CASNRSGREKLFF. The CDR3, as DNA: TGTGCCAGCAATCGGTCAGGGAGGGAAAAACTGTTTTTT.

The V call is TRBV19, the J call TRBJ1-2; D is perhaps TRBD1 (5 bases). The germline gives CDR1 LNHDA, CDR2 SQIVND (reference sequence). This CDR3 is built from 15 residues. The V and J ends lost 8 bases and 4 bases respectively, with 20 bases between them. CDR3 coding DNA: TGTGCCAGTCAAGCCGGGGGGATGGCCTCCTATGGCTACACCTTC. This encodes CASQAGGMASYGYTF. Supplemented by reference TRBV19 and TRBJ1-2, the full variable domain reads DGGITQSPKYLFRKEGQNVTLSCEQNLNHDAMYWYRQDPGQGLRLIYYSQIVNDFQKGDIAEGYSVSREKKESFPLTVTSAQKNPTAFYLCASQAGGMASYGYTFGSGTRLTVV.

The CDR3 is CASSLGDSTFSGANVLTF. CDR3 DNA: TGCGCCAGCAGCTTGGGGGACAGCACCTTCTCTGGGGCCAACGTCCTGACTTTC. This chain connects TRBV5-1 to TRBJ2-6; 7 bases fit TRBD1. Germline trimming cut 0 bases from V and 0 bases from J; bases unmatched to any gene: 6. The CDR3 sequence is 18 residues long. Per germline, CDR1 SGHRS and CDR2 YFSETQ.

The chain is built from TRBV6-1 and TRBJ1-2; tentative D call: TRBD1 (6 bases). This CDR3 is built from 15 residues. With 4 bases removed from V and 2 bases from J, the gap between germline ends came to 14 bases. In germline, CDR1 is MNHNS, CDR2 SASEGT. The CDR3 nucleotides read TGTGCCAGCAGTGGGACAGCGGAGATGAACTATGGCTACACCTTC. Encoded protein: CASSGTAEMNYGYTF.

On this clone itself: The junction departs from germline at one end; a sequencing error may be responsible. The chain joins TRBV29-1 to TRBJ1-2, with a possible D match to TRBD1 (6 bases). The CDR3 consists of 8 residues. Germline-derived CDR1 and CDR2 are SQVTM and ANQGSEA. Written as DNA, the CDR3 is TGCAGCGTTGATGGGGGCCACTTC. Translating gives CSVDGGHF. Full variable domain (outside the CDR3, taken from reference TRBV29-1 and TRBJ1-2): SAVISQKPSRDICQRGTSLTIQCQVDSQVTMMFWYRQQPGQSLTLIATANQGSEATYESGFVIDKFPISRPNLTFSTLTVSNMSPEDSSIYLCSVDGGHFGSGTRLTVV.

The sample holds a few counts of this clone. This chain joins TRBV2 and TRBJ2-1, with 8 bases that match TRBD1. Trimming at V came to 6 bases and at J to 2 bases, leaving 3 bases not matched to a gene. The CDR3 has 14 residues. The germline V gene encodes CDR1 SNHLY and CDR2 FYNNEI. The CDR3 here is CASRGQGPYNEQFF. The CDR3 region has the DNA TGTGCCAGCAGAGGACAGGGACCCTACAATGAGCAGTTCTTC.

This rearrangement joins TRBV18 to TRBJ2-3; the D gene is possibly TRBD1 (5 bases). The V end was cut by 1 base, the J end by 5 bases, with 13 bases between. The CDR3 sequence is 15 residues long. The germline gives CDR1 KGHSH, CDR2 LQKENI. This chain's CDR3 is CASSPRGVVKDTQYF. DNA of the CDR3: TGTGCCAGCTCACCACGGGGCGTAGTGAAAGATACGCAGTATTTT.

The chain recombines TRBV5-6 with TRBJ2-3, with 10 bases aligning to TRBD2. The J segment lost 4 bases and the V segment lost 3 bases, leaving 8 bases of the junction unmatched. CDR3 length: 16 residues. Germline V gives CDR1 SGHDT, CDR2 YYEEEE. The CDR3, as DNA: TGTGCCAGCAGCTCCCCCTCAGCGGGGGGGCCAGATACGCAGTATTTT. Translation: CASSSPSAGGPDTQYF.

The chain recombines TRBV5-6 with TRBJ1-4; 11 nucleotides match TRBD1. Losses at the gene ends were 2 bases for V and 8 bases for J; bases not matched to a gene: 8. This CDR3 region has 16 residues. Germline V gene data show CDR1 as SGHDT and CDR2 as YYEEEE. The CDR3 DNA sequence: TGTGCCAGCAGCTTCGGGACAGGGGGTTTCAGAGAAAAACTGTTTTTT. Its protein product is CASSFGTGGFREKLFF.

V gene TRBV10-3 combines with J gene TRBJ2-5; 13 positions agree with TRBD2. CDR1 and CDR2 (germline): ENHRY, SYGVKD. Unmatched junction bases numbered 5, after V lost 3 bases and J lost 4 bases. The CDR3 sequence is 16 residues long. As DNA, the CDR3 is TGTGCCATCAGTGATCGACTAGCGGGGGGTGGAGAGACCCAGTACTTC. Encoded protein: CAISDRLAGGGETQYF.

The V and J genes are TRBV5-1 and TRBJ2-1; D perhaps matches TRBD2 (5 bases). Looked up from germline, CDR1 is SGHRS and CDR2 is YFSETQ. The CDR3 sequence is 14 residues long. Trimming shortened V by 4 bases and J by 2 bases, and 10 bases separated the two germline ends. The CDR3 loop is CASSPSGTYNEQFF. The CDR3 DNA follows: TGCGCCAGCAGCCCTTCGGGGACCTACAATGAGCAGTTCTTC.

V is TRBV29-1 and J is TRBJ1-2; unclear D gene. CDR3 length: 11 amino acids. Between the trimmed V and J ends, which lost 1 base and 6 bases, there was a span of 6 bases. In germline, CDR1 is SQVTM, CDR2 ANQGSEA. The CDR3 DNA reads TGCAGCGTTGAAGGCGGAGATGGCTACACCTTC. Its protein is CSVEGGDGYTF.

This rearrangement joins TRBV15 to TRBJ1-4, with TRBD1 matching 7 bases. V lost 2 bases, J lost 6 bases, and 9 bases stayed unmatched. Per the germline V gene, CDR1 is LNHNV and CDR2 is YYDKDF (reference sequence). The CDR3 extends over 16 amino acids. CDR3 protein: CATSRSPGQMYEKLFF. DNA for the CDR3: TGTGCCACCAGCAGATCACCGGGACAGATGTATGAAAAACTGTTTTTT. The full variable domain, rest sourced from reference TRBV15 and TRBJ1-4, is DAMVIQNPRYQVTQFGKPVTLSCSQTLNHNVMYWYQQKSSQAPKLLFHYYDKDFNNEADTPDNFQSRRPNTSFCFLDIRSPGLGDTAMYLCATSRSPGQMYEKLFFGSGTQLSVL.

This sequence joins TRBV6-5 and TRBJ2-7; weak D call: TRBD1 (6 bases). The ends were cut back, 4 bases at V and 2 bases at J, with 12 bases in the middle. The CDR3 sequence is 14 residues long. Germline V lookup: CDR1 MNHEY, CDR2 SVGAGI. The CDR3 loop reads CASSFRTAPYEQYF. The CDR3 coding sequence is TGTGCCAGCAGTTTTCGGACAGCCCCCTACGAGCAGTACTTC.

The V gene is TRBV4-1, the J gene TRBJ2-7, with 7 bases lining up with TRBD1. Looked up from germline, CDR1 is MGHRA and CDR2 is YSYEKL. This CDR3 spans 14 amino acids. Trimming at V came to 3 bases and at J to 1 base, leaving 3 bases not matched to a gene. CDR3: CASSQPGQSYEQYF. The CDR3 DNA follows: TGCGCCAGCAGCCAGCCGGGACAGTCCTACGAGCAGTACTTC.

The chain has TRBV27 and TRBJ2-1, with D tentatively TRBD2 (7 bases). Trimming pared 5 bases from V and 8 bases from J, leaving 19 bases between. Germline V lookup: CDR1 MNHEY, CDR2 SMNVEV (reference sequence). The CDR3 covers 15 residues. The CDR3 is CASSRRTRQVDEQFF. The CDR3 nucleotides read TGTGCCAGCAGTCGCAGGACTAGACAGGTCGATGAGCAGTTCTTC.

The CDR3 reads CASREGLPSGANVLTF. CDR3 DNA sequence: TGTGCCAGCAGGGAGGGACTTCCCTCTGGGGCCAACGTCCTGACTTTC. The chain carries TRBV6-6 and TRBJ2-6; D might be TRBD2 (6 bases). Between the trimmed V and J ends, which lost 6 bases and 0 bases, there was a span of 12 bases. This CDR3 contains 16 residues. The germline gives CDR1 MNHNY, CDR2 SVGAGI (reference sequence).

This chain links TRBV4-1 with TRBJ1-4; D is unresolved. CDR3 size: 17 residues. Germline-derived CDR1 and CDR2 are MGHRA and YSYEKL. V lost 3 bases to trimming and J lost 0 bases, with 14 bases between them. CDR3 loop: CASSHSRLRTTNEKLFF. As DNA, the CDR3 is TGCGCCAGCAGCCATTCTCGGTTACGAACAACTAATGAAAAACTGTTTTTT.

The table lists this clone with a few counts. V usage is TRBV9 and J usage is TRBJ2-5, with D possibly matching TRBD1 (7 bases). CDR3 length equals 14 residues. Germline V gene lookup returns CDR1 SGDLS and CDR2 YYNGEE. Trimming left V 3 bases short and J 5 bases short, with 14 bases between. The CDR3 nucleotides are TGTGCCAGCAGCGCGGGCGCAGGGGGGGAGACCCAGTACTTC. Translating it yields CASSAGAGGETQYF.

This chain joins TRBV13 and TRBJ2-1; unclear D gene. This CDR3 is 15 amino acids long. Germline V gives CDR1 PRHDT, CDR2 FYEKMQ (reference sequence). V was clipped by 2 bases and J by 5 bases, with 13 bases between them. DNA of the CDR3: TGTGCCAGCAGCTTAAGGTTAACAGCCAACAATGAGCAGTTCTTC. It translates to CASSLRLTANNEQFF. Filled out from reference TRBV13 and TRBJ2-1, the complete variable domain reads AAGVIQSPRHLIKEKRETATLKCYPIPRHDTVYWYQQGPGQDPQFLISFYEKMQSDKGSIPDRFSAQQFSDYHSELNMSSLELGDSALYFCASSLRLTANNEQFFGPGTRLTVL.